These 21 T cell receptor beta chains originate from one sample sequenced in a study of CD8+ T cells in alopecia areata. Isolated RNA was reverse transcribed into cDNA used as the sequencing template. Assay: immunoSEQ multiplex PCR; the TCRdb copy retains only in-frame clones and omits some. This table holds around 98,000 clones, 35% to 45% found once. Sequences were obtained from CD4+ T cells sorted from blood. These receptors all come from a human donor with alopecia areata.

The table lists this clone with a few counts. The gene calls are TRBV25-1 and TRBJ2-5; D is tentatively TRBD1 or TRBD2 (5 bases each). The CDR3 totals 13 residues. Trimming left V 3 bases short and J 5 bases short, with 10 bases between. Germline values: CDR1 MGHDK, CDR2 SYGVNS. This chain's CDR3 is CASSDVREETQYF. The CDR3 DNA reads TGTGCCAGCAGTGATGTCAGGGAGGAGACCCAGTACTTC.

This clone appeared a single time. This chain links TRBV10-3 with TRBJ1-5; TRBD1 agrees at 7 bases. Germline V CDR1 and CDR2: ENHRY, SYGVKD. The CDR3 loop spans 15 amino acids. The J segment lost 4 bases and the V segment lost 6 bases, leaving 9 bases of the junction unmatched. In DNA, the CDR3 is TGTGCCATCAGCTCGAGTGACAGGGCAAATCAGCCCCAGCATTTT. The encoded protein is CAISSSDRANQPQHF.

The chain carries TRBV29-1 and TRBJ2-5; D is possibly TRBD1 (6 bases). Germline V gives CDR1 SQVTM, CDR2 ANQGSEA. The V end was cut by 4 bases, the J end by 5 bases, with 11 bases between. This CDR3 has 12 residues. The CDR3 DNA sequence: TGCAGCGTTGGAGGGGACACGGAGACCCAGTACTTC. Translated: CSVGGDTETQYF. The full variable domain, in which reference TRBV29-1 and TRBJ2-5 provide the parts outside the CDR3, is SAVISQKPSRDICQRGTSLTIQCQVDSQVTMMFWYRQQPGQSLTLIATANQGSEATYESGFVIDKFPISRPNLTFSTLTVSNMSPEDSSIYLCSVGGDTETQYFGPGTRLLVL.

This clone has more than one count but fewer than ten. The V call is TRBV28, the J call TRBJ2-3; D tentatively reads TRBD1 or TRBD2 (6 bases each). Trimming stripped 7 bases from V and 8 bases from J, with 16 bases between. Germline assignment: CDR1 MDHEN and CDR2 SYDVKM. This CDR3 is built from 13 residues. As DNA, the CDR3 is TGTGCCAGCAAGGGTGGGGGGCGAAGTACGCAGTATTTT. Encoded protein: CASKGGGRSTQYF.

The rearrangement links TRBV30 to TRBJ1-1; D remains unclear. V was clipped by 8 bases and J by 3 bases, with 16 bases between them. The CDR3 runs to 13 residues. The germline CDR1 and CDR2 sequences are GTSNPN and SVGIG (reference sequence). In DNA, the CDR3 is TGTGCCCCGCCGCCGGGGAGGGACACTGAAGCTTTCTTT. Its translation is CAPPPGRDTEAFF.

This chain connects TRBV7-2 to TRBJ2-5; D remains ambiguous. The V gene's germline CDR1 is SGHTA and CDR2 FQGNSA. There are 13 residues in the CDR3. V was clipped by 3 bases and J by 2 bases, with 7 bases between them. The CDR3 is CASSLDGQETQYF. The CDR3 DNA reads TGTGCCAGCAGCTTGGACGGGCAAGAGACCCAGTACTTC.

The J gene is TRBJ2-3, the V gene TRBV7-2; 11 bases map to TRBD2. CDR1 is SGHTA, CDR2 FQGNSA, per germline. V dropped 4 bases and J dropped 0; count of bases not matched to a gene: 0. The CDR3 sequence is 15 residues long. Here the CDR3 reads CASSSSGGSTDTQYF. The CDR3 coding sequence is TGTGCCAGCAGCTCTAGCGGGGGGAGCACAGATACGCAGTATTTT.

The chain joins TRBV29-1 to TRBJ1-2; D gene ambiguous. With 3 bases removed from V and 8 bases from J, the gap between germline ends came to 7 bases. The germline CDR1 and CDR2 sequences are SQVTM and ANQGSEA. The CDR3 is made up of 10 amino acids. CDR3 sequence: CSVDERGYTF. In DNA, the CDR3 is TGCAGCGTTGATGAGAGAGGCTACACCTTC.

The V and J genes are TRBV30 and TRBJ1-5; TRBD1 is a possible D gene (5 bases). With 6 bases removed from V and 5 bases from J, the gap between germline ends came to 14 bases. This CDR3 has 13 amino acids. Germline values: CDR1 GTSNPN, CDR2 SVGIG (reference sequence). Written as DNA, the CDR3 is TGTGCCTGCGGGGGAGGTACCGATCAGCCCCAGCATTTT. It encodes CACGGGTDQPQHF.

The chain links TRBV29-1 to TRBJ2-7, with 12 nucleotides matching TRBD2. The CDR3 is 13 residues long. Germline V lookup: CDR1 SQVTM, CDR2 ANQGSEA. The V and J ends lost 2 bases and 6 bases, in that order; junction bases with no gene match: 2. The CDR3 region is CSVEPSGRGEQYF. DNA for the CDR3: TGCAGCGTTGAACCTAGCGGGAGGGGCGAGCAGTACTTC.

The chain couples TRBV29-1 to TRBJ2-2; D unresolved. The CDR3 sequence is 13 residues long. V was shortened by 0 bases and J by 5 bases, with 7 bases between the two germline ends. Germline loops: CDR1 SQVTM, CDR2 ANQGSEA. The CDR3 bases are TGCAGCGTTGAAGAGTTAGGGACCGGGGAGCTGTTTTTT. Amino acid sequence: CSVEELGTGELFF.

The V gene is TRBV5-1, the J gene TRBJ2-3; weak D call: TRBD1 (6 bases). This CDR3 spans 16 amino acids. The V gene lost 3 bases and the J gene lost 6 bases, with 20 bases spanning the gap. In germline, CDR1 is SGHRS, CDR2 YFSETQ. CDR3 sequence reads: CASSSSPRGDGDTQYF. CDR3 in DNA: TGCGCCAGCAGCTCCTCTCCCAGGGGAGATGGGGATACGCAGTATTTT.

The chain is built from TRBV6-5 and TRBJ1-3; D call uncertain. Germline values: CDR1 MNHEY, CDR2 SVGAGI. V was cut by 6 bases and J by 4 bases, with 7 bases left in between. The CDR3 is 12 amino acids. The CDR3 bases are TGTGCCAGCAGCGACCAGGGAAACACCATATATTTT. Amino acids: CASSDQGNTIYF.

This chain uses TRBV30 with TRBJ1-1, with D uncertain. Germline CDR1 reads GTSNPN; CDR2 reads SVGIG (reference sequence). The CDR3 extends over 12 amino acids. V was trimmed by 5 bases and J by 1 base, leaving 8 bases between them. DNA for the CDR3: TGTGCCTGGGGGGAGGAGAACACTGAAGCTTTCTTT. Residues: CAWGEENTEAFF. The entire variable domain, with the rest obtained from reference TRBV30 and TRBJ1-1, is as follows: SQTIHQWPATLVQPVGSPLSLECTVEGTSNPNLYWYRQAAGRGLQLLFYSVGIGQISSEVPQNLSASRPQDRQFILSSKKLLLSDSGFYLCAWGEENTEAFFGQGTRLTVV.

The chain couples TRBV30 to TRBJ2-2, with no clear D. The ends were cut back, 0 bases at V and 1 base at J, with 3 bases in the middle. The V gene's germline CDR1 is GTSNPN and CDR2 SVGIG (reference sequence). The CDR3 contains 13 residues. The CDR3 loop is CAWSVGNTGELFF. The CDR3 DNA reads as TGTGCCTGGAGTGTGGGGAACACCGGGGAGCTGTTTTTT.

The V and J genes are TRBV29-1 and TRBJ2-3; 11 bases agree with TRBD2. From germline, CDR1 is SQVTM and CDR2 ANQGSEA. The junction had 9 bases not matched to a gene; V was cut back by 8 bases and J by 8 bases. This CDR3 is built from 13 residues. CDR3 DNA sequence: TGCAGCATGACTAGCGGGGTTAGCGGTACGCAGTATTTT. Encoded protein: CSMTSGVSGTQYF.

This clone has only one observation. V is TRBV30 and J is TRBJ1-3; D is ambiguous. The ends were cut back, 3 bases at V and 4 bases at J, with 10 bases in the middle. This CDR3 has 13 amino acids. The germline V gene has CDR1 GTSNPN and CDR2 SVGIG (reference sequence). The CDR3 region has the DNA TGTGCCTGGAGCAACTCGTACGGAAACACCATATATTTT. Protein: CAWSNSYGNTIYF. The full variable domain, in which reference TRBV30 and TRBJ1-3 provide the parts outside the CDR3, is SQTIHQWPATLVQPVGSPLSLECTVEGTSNPNLYWYRQAAGRGLQLLFYSVGIGQISSEVPQNLSASRPQDRQFILSSKKLLLSDSGFYLCAWSNSYGNTIYFGEGSWLTVV.

This clone was counted between two and nine times. This chain uses TRBV2 with TRBJ2-7; a possible D gene is TRBD2 (5 bases). V shed 8 bases and J shed 0 bases, with 14 bases lying between them. Germline loops: CDR1 SNHLY, CDR2 FYNNEI. This CDR3 contains 14 residues. The CDR3 DNA reads as TGTGCCAGCTACCTCTCGAGGGTCTCCTACGAGCAGTACTTC. It encodes CASYLSRVSYEQYF.

The chain joins TRBV20-1 to TRBJ2-3, with D maybe TRBD2 (5 bases). V was shortened by 5 bases and J by 10 bases, with 10 bases between the two germline ends. Germline V gene lookup returns CDR1 DFQATT and CDR2 SNEGSKA (reference sequence). This CDR3 is built from 10 residues. The DNA for the CDR3 is TGCAGTGCTTACTCCGGGGCGCAGTATTTT. Residues: CSAYSGAQYF.

The V gene is TRBV10-2, the J gene TRBJ1-2, with 7 bases that match TRBD1. Germline CDR1 and CDR2: WSHSY and SAAADI. With V trimmed by 8 bases and J by 6 bases, 6 bases remained unmatched. The CDR3 length is 12 residues. The CDR3 region is CASRPGQHGYTF. The CDR3 DNA sequence: TGCGCCAGCCGCCCGGGACAGCATGGCTACACCTTC.

The V call is TRBV29-1, the J call TRBJ2-5; TRBD1 agrees at 8 bases. The last part of the DNA fits TRBJ2-7 better; the J call may be wrong. Germline values: CDR1 SQVTM, CDR2 ANQGSEA. The CDR3 extends over 14 amino acids. CDR3 sequence: CSVHPRQGYCEQYF. The CDR3 region has the DNA TGCAGCGTCCACCCCCGACAGGGGTACTGCGAGCAGTACTTC.